Each of the 2 T cell receptor beta chains below was sequenced from the same sample in a study of OX40 agonist ivuxolimab in advanced cancers. Repertoires were generated with immunoSEQ multiplex PCR, while TCRdb's copy carries only in-frame clones and drops some. The sample carries tens of thousands of clones, around nine tenths recorded once. The starting material was CD4+ or CD8+ T cells sorted from blood, obtained in a trial of the OX40 agonist ivuxolimab. These receptors were obtained from an adult with an advanced solid tumor such as melanoma, head and neck, liver or kidney cancer.

In nucleotides, the CDR3 is TGTGCCAGCAGTCAAGGGGGCGCGGGAAGGTATGGCTACACCTTC. This gives the protein CASSQGGAGRYGYTF. The chain links TRBV7-9 to TRBJ1-2; 7 nucleotides align to TRBD1. Germline CDR1 and CDR2: SEHNR and FQNEAQ (reference sequence). CDR3 length: 15 residues. The junction had 12 bases not matched to a gene; V was cut back by 6 bases and J by 5 bases.

This chain links TRBV18 with TRBJ2-6; 7 bases match TRBD1. Germline-derived CDR1 and CDR2 are KGHSH and LQKENI. The CDR3 covers 17 residues. Germline trimming cut 2 bases from V and 0 bases from J; bases unmatched to any gene: 4. The CDR3 here is CASSPNTGVSGANVLTF. As DNA, the CDR3 is TGTGCCAGCTCACCAAATACAGGGGTCTCTGGGGCCAACGTCCTGACTTTC. The whole variable domain, filled in from reference TRBV18 and TRBJ2-6, reads NAGVMQNPRHLVRRRGQEARLRCSPMKGHSHVYWYRQLPEEGLKFMVYLQKENIIDESGMPKERFSAEFPKEGPSILRIQQVVRGDSAAYFCASSPNTGVSGANVLTFGAGSRLTVL.